This T cell receptor beta chain stems from a study of cytomegalovirus exposure and HLA in healthy donors. Turning to the study itself: Most genotyped donors, 75% to 85% of around 370, had Caucasian-associated genetic ancestry.

Primers included in the PCR were 60 Vbeta and 13 Jbeta primers. Method: immunoSEQ multiplex PCR; TCRdb's copy keeps in-frame clones and lacks some. The table has tens of thousands of clones, around 75% seen once. CDR1 and CDR2 from the germline V gene are SGHNT and YENEEA. V was clipped by 1 base and J by 6 bases; unmatched bases: 9. CDR3 length equals 17 residues. The sequence was collected from a man in his forties in good health and CMV-seronegative. The chain employs TRBV11-3 and TRBJ2-7, with 13 bases fitting TRBD2. The sample was PBMCs. The CDR3 nucleotides are TGTGCCAGCAGCTTAGGCGGACTAGCGGGGGTGCTGAGCGAGCAGTACTTC. Its translation is CASSLGGLAGVLSEQYF.